The TCR beta chain described here comes from a study of blood T cell repertoires in COVID-19. Turning to the study itself: COVID-19 samples, acute and convalescent, were from the United States, Italy and Spain. PBMCs, B-cell-depleted T cells, or T cells provided the cDNA or gDNA that made up the material.

The repertoire was sequenced with immunoSEQ multiplex PCR; TCRdb's copy has only in-frame clones and lacks some. Here the sample spans approximately 200,000 clones, approximately 90% being singletons. Germline CDR1 SNHLY, CDR2 FYNNEI. The CDR3 sequence is 16 residues long. Germline trimming cut 7 bases from V and 4 bases from J; bases unmatched to any gene: 10. The V gene is TRBV2, the J gene TRBJ2-3; TRBD2 agrees at 11 bases. The TCR sequence derives from an older man with active or convalescent COVID-19. Sequencing input: peripheral blood. Written as DNA, the CDR3 is TGTGCCAGCAAGTCACCGGGACTAGCGGACGCAGATACGCAGTATTTT. It yields the protein CASKSPGLADADTQYF.